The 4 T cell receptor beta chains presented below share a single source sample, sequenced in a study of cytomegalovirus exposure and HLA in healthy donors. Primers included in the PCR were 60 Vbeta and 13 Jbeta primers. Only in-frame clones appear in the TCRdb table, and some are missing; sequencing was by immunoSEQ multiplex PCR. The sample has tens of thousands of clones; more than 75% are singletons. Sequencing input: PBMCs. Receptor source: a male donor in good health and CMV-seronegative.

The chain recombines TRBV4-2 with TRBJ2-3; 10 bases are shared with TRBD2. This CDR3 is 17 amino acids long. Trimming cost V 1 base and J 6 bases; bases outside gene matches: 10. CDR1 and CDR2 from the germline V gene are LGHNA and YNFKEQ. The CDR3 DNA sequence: TGTGCCAGCAGCCAAGGACCCGCTAGCGGGGGAGGGGATACGCAGTATTTT. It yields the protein CASSQGPASGGGDTQYF.

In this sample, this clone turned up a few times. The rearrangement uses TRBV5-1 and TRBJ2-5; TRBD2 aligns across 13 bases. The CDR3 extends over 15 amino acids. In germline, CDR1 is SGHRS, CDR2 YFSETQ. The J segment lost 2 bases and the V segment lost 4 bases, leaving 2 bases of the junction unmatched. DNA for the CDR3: TGCGCCAGCAGCGTGGGACTAGCGGGGCAAGAGACCCAGTACTTC. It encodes CASSVGLAGQETQYF.

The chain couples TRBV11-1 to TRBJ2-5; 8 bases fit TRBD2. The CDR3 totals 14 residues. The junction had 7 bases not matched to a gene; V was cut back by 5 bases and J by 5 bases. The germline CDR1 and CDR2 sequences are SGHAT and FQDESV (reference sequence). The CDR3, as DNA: TGTGCCAGCAGCCCCGGGACTAGGTCTGAGACCCAGTACTTC. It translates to CASSPGTRSETQYF.

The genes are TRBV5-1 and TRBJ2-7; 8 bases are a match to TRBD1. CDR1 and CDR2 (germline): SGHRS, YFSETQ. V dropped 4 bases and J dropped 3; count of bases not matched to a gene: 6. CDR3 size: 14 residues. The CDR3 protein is CASSQGTGFYEQYF. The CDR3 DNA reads TGCGCCAGCAGCCAAGGGACAGGATTCTACGAGCAGTACTTC.